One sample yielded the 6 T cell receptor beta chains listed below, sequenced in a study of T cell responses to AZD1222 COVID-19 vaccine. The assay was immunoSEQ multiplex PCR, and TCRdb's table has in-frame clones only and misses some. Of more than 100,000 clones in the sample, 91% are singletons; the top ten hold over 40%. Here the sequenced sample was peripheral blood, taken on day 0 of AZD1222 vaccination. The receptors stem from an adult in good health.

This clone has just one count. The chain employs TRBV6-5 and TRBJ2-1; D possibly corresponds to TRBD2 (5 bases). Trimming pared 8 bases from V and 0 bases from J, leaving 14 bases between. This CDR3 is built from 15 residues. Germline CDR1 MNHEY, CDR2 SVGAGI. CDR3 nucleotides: TGTGCCAGCTGCAAAGTAGGGAGCTCCTACAATGAGCAGTTCTTC. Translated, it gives CASCKVGSSYNEQFF.

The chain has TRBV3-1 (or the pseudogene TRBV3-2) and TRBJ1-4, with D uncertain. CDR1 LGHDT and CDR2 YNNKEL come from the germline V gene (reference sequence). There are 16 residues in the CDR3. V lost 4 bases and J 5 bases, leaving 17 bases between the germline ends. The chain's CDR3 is CASSPPGLRGNEKLFF. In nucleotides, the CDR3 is TGTGCCAGCAGCCCGCCCGGTTTGCGAGGCAATGAAAAACTGTTTTTT.

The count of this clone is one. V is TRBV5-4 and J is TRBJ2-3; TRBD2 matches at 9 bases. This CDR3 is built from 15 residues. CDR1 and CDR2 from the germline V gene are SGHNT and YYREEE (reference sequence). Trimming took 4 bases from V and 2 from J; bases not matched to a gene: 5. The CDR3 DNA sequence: TGTGCCAGCAGCCTGCTAGCGGGGCCCACAGATACGCAGTATTTT. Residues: CASSLLAGPTDTQYF.

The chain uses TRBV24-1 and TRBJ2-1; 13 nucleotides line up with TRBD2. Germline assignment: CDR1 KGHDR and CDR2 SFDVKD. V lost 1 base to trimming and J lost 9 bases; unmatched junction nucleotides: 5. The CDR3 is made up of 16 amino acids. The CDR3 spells CATSDFGLAGVAEQFF. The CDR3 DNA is TGTGCCACCAGTGATTTTGGACTAGCGGGAGTAGCTGAGCAGTTCTTC.

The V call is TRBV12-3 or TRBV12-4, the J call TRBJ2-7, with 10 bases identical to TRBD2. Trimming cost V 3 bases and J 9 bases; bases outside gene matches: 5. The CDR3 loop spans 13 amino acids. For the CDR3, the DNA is TGTGCCAGCAGTTTTGGAGGGACTAGCGTGCAGTACTTC. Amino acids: CASSFGGTSVQYF.

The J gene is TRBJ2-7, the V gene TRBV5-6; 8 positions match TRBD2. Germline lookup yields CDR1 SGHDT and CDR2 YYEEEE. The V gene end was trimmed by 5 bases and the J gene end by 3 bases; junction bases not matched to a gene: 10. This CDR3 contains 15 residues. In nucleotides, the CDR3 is TGTGCCAGCAGTGACCCGGGAGGGCTACACTACGAGCAGTACTTC. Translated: CASSDPGGLHYEQYF.